A single sample gave rise to the 8 T cell receptor beta chains below, sequenced in a study of response to subunit inactivated influenza vaccine. Each CDR3 protein gets one entry after TCRdb re-called the RT-PCR reads with MiXCR. The sample lists some 850,000 distinct CDR3 sequences; about 18% were seen once. Sequences were derived from PBMCs from blood, sampled about 5 days after vaccination. The origin of the receptors is a man aged 45-60 years who received an inactivated influenza vaccine.

The chain couples TRBV7-2 to TRBJ1-2; a weak D match, TRBD1 (5 bases). CDR3 length equals 15 residues. Trimming took 2 bases from V and 1 from J, leaving 11 bases between them. The V gene's germline CDR1 is SGHTA and CDR2 FQGNSA. The CDR3 DNA sequence: TGTGCCAGCAGCTTATCGGTACAGGATAACTATGGCTACACCTTC. Translating it yields CASSLSVQDNYGYTF.

The rearrangement uses TRBV7-9 and TRBJ2-1; D unclear. V was shortened by 1 base and J by 3 bases, with 13 bases between the two germline ends. Looked up from germline, CDR1 is SEHNR and CDR2 is FQNEAQ (reference sequence). The CDR3 spans 16 residues. CDR3 in amino acids: CASSLVPTADYNEQFF. The CDR3 DNA reads as TGTGCCAGCAGCTTAGTACCCACAGCCGACTACAATGAGCAGTTCTTC.

The chain combines TRBV4-2 with TRBJ2-2; 8 nucleotides match TRBD2. CDR3 size: 21 residues. Looked up from germline, CDR1 is LGHNA and CDR2 is YNFKEQ. With 2 bases clipped from V and 1 base from J, the junction kept 18 bases outside the gene matches. The CDR3 spells CASSQSPGGIGRSGNTGELFF. The CDR3 DNA reads as TGTGCCAGCAGCCAATCCCCGGGAGGGATAGGTCGGAGCGGGAACACCGGGGAGCTGTTTTTT.

This clonotype was detected a few times. The chain employs TRBV27 and TRBJ2-1; TRBD2 matches 10 bases. Germline loops: CDR1 MNHEY, CDR2 SMNVEV (reference sequence). V shed 5 bases, J shed 7 bases, and the junction held 5 bases outside the gene matches. The CDR3 totals 14 residues. The CDR3 sequence is CASSIAGGSNEQFF. Here the CDR3 DNA reads TGTGCCAGCAGTATAGCGGGAGGCTCGAATGAGCAGTTCTTC.

V and J are TRBV12-5 and TRBJ2-7, with a tentative D call TRBD2 (6 bases). This CDR3 comprises 12 residues. Looked up from germline, CDR1 is LGHNT and CDR2 is FRNRAP. V shed 7 bases and J shed 3 bases, with 10 bases lying between them. The CDR3 bases are TGTGCTAGTGCAAATAGCGGCTACGAGCAGTACTTC. Protein product: CASANSGYEQYF.

This rearrangement joins TRBV15 to TRBJ2-5; D is unresolved. The germline V gene has CDR1 LNHNV and CDR2 YYDKDF (reference sequence). The germline V and J ends were trimmed by 1 base and 1 base, with 7 bases remaining between them. CDR3 length equals 14 residues. The CDR3 nucleotides read TGTGCCACCAGCAGAGTTGGGATCCAAGAGACCCAGTACTTC. Translated: CATSRVGIQETQYF.

This clonotype was found a few times. The V and J genes are TRBV10-2 and TRBJ2-4, with 8 bases aligning to TRBD1. Germline loops: CDR1 WSHSY, CDR2 SAAADI. The CDR3 consists of 17 residues. The V segment lost 10 bases and the J segment 2 bases; nucleotides outside the gene matches: 16. The CDR3 sequence: CATEDWAGGSTKNIQYF. The CDR3 DNA is TGCGCCACTGAGGACTGGGCAGGGGGCTCAACCAAAAACATTCAGTACTTC.

The chain recombines TRBV4-1 with TRBJ1-2; TRBD1 matches 9 bases. The CDR3 is 16 residues long. The V and J ends lost 1 base and 8 bases, in that order; junction bases with no gene match: 11. From germline, CDR1 is MGHRA and CDR2 YSYEKL. Here the CDR3 DNA reads TGCGCCAGCAGCCAAGCCCCGGGACAGGGATTGGGAGGCTACACCTTC. It codes for CASSQAPGQGLGGYTF.